The TCR beta chain under discussion was sequenced for a study of cytotoxic CD8 clonotypes in ibrutinib-treated CLL. Target depth was 1 in 200,000 to 1 in 1 million T cells, about 10x per clonotype. Only in-frame clones appear in the TCRdb table, and some are missing; sequencing was by immunoSEQ multiplex PCR. The data show some 200,000 clones, over 65% seen once. Study results and caveats: At ibrutinib response, clonality increased, and at progression it declined back toward baseline. Baseline clonality was higher than in age-matched healthy donors and moved in step with circulating CD8+ T-cell counts.

On this clone itself: Its target is unknown.

The source material was PBMCs, sampled after 12 months of ibrutinib treatment. The sequence came from a human donor with chronic lymphocytic leukemia.

The chain's CDR3 is CSASGTYYEQYF. The DNA of the CDR3 is TGCAGCGCTAGCGGGACGTACTACGAGCAGTACTTC. This chain links TRBV29-1 with TRBJ2-7; 9 bases align to TRBD2. V lost 7 bases, J lost 3 bases, and 4 bases stayed unmatched. The germline V gene has CDR1 SQVTM and CDR2 ANQGSEA. The CDR3 runs to 12 residues.